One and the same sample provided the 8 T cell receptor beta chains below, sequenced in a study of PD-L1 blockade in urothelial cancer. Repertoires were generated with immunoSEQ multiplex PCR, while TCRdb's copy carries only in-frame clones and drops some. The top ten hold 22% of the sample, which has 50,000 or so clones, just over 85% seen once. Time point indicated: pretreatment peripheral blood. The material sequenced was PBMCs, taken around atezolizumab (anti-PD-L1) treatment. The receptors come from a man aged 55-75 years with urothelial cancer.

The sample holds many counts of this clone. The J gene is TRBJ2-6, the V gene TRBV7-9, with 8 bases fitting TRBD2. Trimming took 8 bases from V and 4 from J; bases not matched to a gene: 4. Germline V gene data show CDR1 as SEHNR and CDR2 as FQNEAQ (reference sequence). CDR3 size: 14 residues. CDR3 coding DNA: TGTGCCAGCTTCCGGGGGGGCGGGGCCAACGTCCTGACTTTC. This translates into CASFRGGGANVLTF.

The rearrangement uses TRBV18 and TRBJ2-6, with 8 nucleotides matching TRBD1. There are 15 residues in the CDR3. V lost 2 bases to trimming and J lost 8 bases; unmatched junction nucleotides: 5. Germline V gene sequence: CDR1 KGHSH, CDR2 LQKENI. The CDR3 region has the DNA TGTGCCAGCTCACCAAGGCAGGGGGCCACCAACGTCCTGACTTTC. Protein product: CASSPRQGATNVLTF.

CDR3: CASSLPGTGVAYF. CDR3 nucleotides: TGTGCCAGCAGCTTACCCGGGACAGGGGTTGCGTACTTC. This chain links TRBV5-4 with TRBJ2-7; TRBD1 matches at 10 bases. CDR1 SGHNT and CDR2 YYREEE come from the germline V gene (reference sequence). Losses at the gene ends were 2 bases for V and 12 bases for J; bases not matched to a gene: 8. The CDR3 spans 13 residues.

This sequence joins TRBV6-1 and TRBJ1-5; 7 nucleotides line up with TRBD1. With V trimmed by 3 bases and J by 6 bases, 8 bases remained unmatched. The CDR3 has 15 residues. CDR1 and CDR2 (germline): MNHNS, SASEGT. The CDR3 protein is CASSEQRGQGQPQHF. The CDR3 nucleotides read TGTGCCAGCAGTGAGCAAAGGGGGCAGGGTCAGCCCCAGCATTTT.

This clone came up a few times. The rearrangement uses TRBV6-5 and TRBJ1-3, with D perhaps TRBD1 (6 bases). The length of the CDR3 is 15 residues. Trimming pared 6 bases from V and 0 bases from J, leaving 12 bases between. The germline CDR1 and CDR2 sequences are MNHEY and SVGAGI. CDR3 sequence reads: CASRERGGSGNTIYF. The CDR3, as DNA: TGTGCCAGCAGAGAACGAGGGGGCTCTGGAAACACCATATATTTT.

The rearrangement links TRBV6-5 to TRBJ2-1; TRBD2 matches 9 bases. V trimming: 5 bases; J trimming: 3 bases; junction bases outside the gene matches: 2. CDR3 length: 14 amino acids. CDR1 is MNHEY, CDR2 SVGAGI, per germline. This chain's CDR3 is CASSKRGVYNEQFF. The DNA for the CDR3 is TGTGCCAGCAGTAAGCGGGGGGTCTACAATGAGCAGTTCTTC.

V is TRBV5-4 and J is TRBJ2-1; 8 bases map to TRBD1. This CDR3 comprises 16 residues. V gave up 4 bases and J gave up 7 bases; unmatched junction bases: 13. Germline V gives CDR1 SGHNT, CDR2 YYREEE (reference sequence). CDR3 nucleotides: TGTGCCAGCAGCCCAAAGGACAGGGATGGAACAAATGAGCAGTTCTTC. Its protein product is CASSPKDRDGTNEQFF. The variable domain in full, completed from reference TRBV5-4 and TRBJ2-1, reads ETGVTQSPTHLIKTRGQQVTLRCSSQSGHNTVSWYQQALGQGPQFIFQYYREEENGRGNFPPRFSGLQFPNYSSELNVNALELDDSALYLCASSPKDRDGTNEQFFGPGTRLTVL.

CDR3 protein: CASSFLGQRNTGELFF. The CDR3 region has the DNA TGCGCCAGCAGCTTTTTGGGGCAGAGAAACACCGGGGAGCTGTTTTTT. This sequence joins TRBV5-1 and TRBJ2-2; possibly TRBD1 for D (5 bases). The germline V gene has CDR1 SGHRS and CDR2 YFSETQ. This CDR3 is built from 16 residues. The germline V and J ends were trimmed by 2 bases and 2 bases, with 13 bases remaining between them. The whole variable domain, remainder taken from reference TRBV5-1 and TRBJ2-2, is KAGVTQTPRYLIKTRGQQVTLSCSPISGHRSVSWYQQTPGQGLQFLFEYFSETQRNKGNFPGRFSGRQFSNSRSEMNVSTLELGDSALYLCASSFLGQRNTGELFFGEGSRLTVL.